The 26 T cell receptor beta chains below all came from one sample that was sequenced in a study of T cell responses to AZD1222 COVID-19 vaccine. Clones were read by immunoSEQ multiplex PCR, and TCRdb kept only the in-frame ones, dropping some. The repertoire holds roughly 190,000 clones, with about 92% as singletons. The source material was peripheral blood, sampled 28 days after the second dose of the MenACWY control vaccine. These receptor sequences come from an adult who received the MenACWY meningococcal vaccine as a control.

The chain uses TRBV5-1 and TRBJ1-1, with D unresolved. The V gene lost 0 bases and the J gene lost 5 bases, with 8 bases spanning the gap. There are 13 residues in the CDR3. Germline assignment: CDR1 SGHRS and CDR2 YFSETQ. The CDR3 is CASSLGSPTEAFF. The CDR3 nucleotides read TGCGCCAGCAGCTTGGGTTCGCCTACTGAAGCTTTCTTT.

This rearrangement joins TRBV27 to TRBJ1-6, with D hard to call. CDR1 MNHEY and CDR2 SMNVEV come from the germline V gene (reference sequence). The ends were cut back, 2 bases at V and 6 bases at J, with 8 bases in the middle. The CDR3 covers 14 residues. The CDR3 region is CASSLVNPNSPLHF. The CDR3 nucleotides are TGTGCCAGCAGTTTAGTGAACCCTAATTCACCCCTCCACTTT.

The gene calls are TRBV28 and TRBJ2-1; no clear D gene. V was pared by 5 bases and J by 1 base, with 12 bases between. Germline assignment: CDR1 MDHEN and CDR2 SYDVKM. The length of the CDR3 is 15 residues. The CDR3: CASSPRPFSYNEQFF. The DNA of the CDR3 is TGTGCCAGCAGTCCTAGACCCTTTTCCTACAATGAGCAGTTCTTC.

The chain uses TRBV30 and TRBJ2-5; TRBD1 or TRBD2 may be the D gene (6 bases each). The germline V and J ends were trimmed by 5 bases and 7 bases, with 8 bases remaining between them. Germline assignment: CDR1 GTSNPN and CDR2 SVGIG (reference sequence). The CDR3 is 10 residues long. The CDR3 region has the DNA TGTGCCTGGGGAGGGGGGACCCAGTACTTC. Its translation is CAWGGGTQYF.

The rearrangement uses TRBV5-6 and TRBJ1-3; D is uncertain. Germline lookup yields CDR1 SGHDT and CDR2 YYEEEE. This CDR3 is 14 amino acids long. Trimming stripped 6 bases from V and 1 base from J, with 11 bases between. The DNA for the CDR3 is TGTGCCAGCACGGGCATTCCATCTGGAAACACCATATATTTT. It translates to CASTGIPSGNTIYF.

The chain combines TRBV5-4 with TRBJ2-5, with TRBD1 identical over 10 bases. CDR3 length equals 13 residues. The V and J ends lost 5 bases and 3 bases, in that order; junction bases with no gene match: 1. CDR1 is SGHNT and CDR2 is YYREEE in the germline V gene (reference sequence). DNA for the CDR3: TGTGCCAGCAGTGGGACAGGGGAAGAGACCCAGTACTTC. Protein product: CASSGTGEETQYF.

This clone was counted a few times. This chain joins TRBV24-1 and TRBJ1-1; 7 bases are a match to TRBD1. The V gene end was trimmed by 2 bases and the J gene end by 7 bases; junction bases not matched to a gene: 3. CDR1 KGHDR and CDR2 SFDVKD come from the germline V gene. The CDR3 has 13 amino acids. The CDR3 nucleotides read TGTGCCACCAGTGATTCAAGGGACAGTGAAGCTTTCTTT. It yields the protein CATSDSRDSEAFF.

The gene calls are TRBV28 and TRBJ1-1, with D possibly TRBD1 on 5 matching bases. The germline V gene encodes CDR1 MDHEN and CDR2 SYDVKM. The V and J ends lost 5 bases and 0 bases respectively, with 13 bases between them. The CDR3 extends over 15 amino acids. Written as DNA, the CDR3 is TGTGCCAGCAGTCCAGGGACGTTCATGAACACTGAAGCTTTCTTT. It codes for CASSPGTFMNTEAFF.

This clone was seen only a few times. The V call is TRBV7-2, the J call TRBJ2-3; 9 nucleotides line up with TRBD2. The CDR3 spans 15 residues. Per germline, CDR1 SGHTA and CDR2 FQGNSA. The V gene end was trimmed by 2 bases and the J gene end by 3 bases; junction bases not matched to a gene: 3. Here the CDR3 DNA reads TGTGCCAGCAGCTTAAGGACTAGCGAGACAGATACGCAGTATTTT. Residues: CASSLRTSETDTQYF.

V usage is TRBV18 and J usage is TRBJ2-3, with D uncertain. Germline loops: CDR1 KGHSH, CDR2 LQKENI. The CDR3 has 14 amino acids. V lost 0 bases and J 1 base, leaving 5 bases between the germline ends. The CDR3 DNA is TGTGCCAGCTCACCACCGGGCGGCACAGATACGCAGTATTTT. Amino acid sequence: CASSPPGGTDTQYF. The full variable domain, its missing parts supplied by reference TRBV18 and TRBJ2-3, is NAGVMQNPRHLVRRRGQEARLRCSPMKGHSHVYWYRQLPEEGLKFMVYLQKENIIDESGMPKERFSAEFPKEGPSILRIQQVVRGDSAAYFCASSPPGGTDTQYFGPGTRLTVL.

V and J are TRBV7-2 and TRBJ2-7; no reliable D call. The CDR3 is 14 amino acids. Germline lookup yields CDR1 SGHTA and CDR2 FQGNSA. The V end was cut by 2 bases, the J end by 5 bases, with 13 bases between. DNA for the CDR3: TGTGCCAGCAGCTTACCGGACGTAGTCGACGAGCAGTACTTC. The encoded protein is CASSLPDVVDEQYF. The variable domain in full, completed from reference TRBV7-2 and TRBJ2-7, reads GAGVSQSPSNKVTEKGKDVELRCDPISGHTALYWYRQSLGQGLEFLIYFQGNSAPDKSGLPSDRFSAERTGGSVSTLTIQRTQQEDSAVYLCASSLPDVVDEQYFGPGTRLTVT.

This chain links TRBV9 with TRBJ2-1; D remains ambiguous. The CDR3 runs 15 residues. The V end was cut by 0 bases, the J end by 4 bases, with 11 bases between. The germline V gene encodes CDR1 SGDLS and CDR2 YYNGEE. CDR3 protein: CASSVAARPYNEQFF. DNA of the CDR3: TGTGCCAGCAGCGTAGCAGCGCGGCCATACAATGAGCAGTTCTTC.

This chain connects TRBV28 to TRBJ1-2; D not resolved. Trimming stripped 6 bases from V and 0 bases from J, with 5 bases between. Germline V lookup: CDR1 MDHEN, CDR2 SYDVKM. The CDR3 sequence is 12 residues long. The CDR3 DNA sequence: TGTGCCAGCAGGCAAGCTAACTATGGCTACACCTTC. Amino acid sequence: CASRQANYGYTF.

The chain uses TRBV3-1 (or the pseudogene TRBV3-2) and TRBJ1-2; D possibly corresponds to TRBD1 (5 bases). Germline CDR1 reads LGHDT; CDR2 reads YNNKEL (reference sequence). V dropped 5 bases and J dropped 4 bases, with 8 bases sitting between them. The CDR3 is made up of 12 amino acids. CDR3 DNA: TGTGCCAGCAGCTGGGGGACCTATGGCTACACCTTC. Translated, it gives CASSWGTYGYTF.

This clone has a single count. The chain combines TRBV24-1 with TRBJ1-5; TRBD1 might be the D (6 bases). The length of the CDR3 is 13 residues. Germline loops: CDR1 KGHDR, CDR2 SFDVKD. V lost 2 bases to trimming and J lost 5 bases, with 6 bases between them. The CDR3 is CATSDSGDQPQHF. Written as DNA, the CDR3 is TGTGCCACCAGTGATTCAGGGGATCAGCCCCAGCATTTT.

The rearrangement joins TRBV29-1 to TRBJ1-2; a possible D gene is TRBD1 (6 bases). Trimming shortened V by 1 base and J by 2 bases, and 11 bases separated the two germline ends. This CDR3 has 14 residues. Per the germline V gene, CDR1 is SQVTM and CDR2 is ANQGSEA. The CDR3 reads CSVEAGTSNYGYTF. The CDR3 DNA reads as TGCAGCGTTGAAGCTGGGACATCGAACTATGGCTACACCTTC.

This chain uses TRBV6-2 or TRBV6-3 with TRBJ1-1; D perhaps matches TRBD1 (6 bases). The CDR3 totals 13 residues. The germline V gene encodes CDR1 MNHEY and CDR2 SVGEGT. The V end was cut by 4 bases, the J end by 7 bases, with 13 bases between. CDR3 nucleotides: TGTGCCAGCAGTTGGGGGCCTACGGGTGAAGCTTTCTTT. Translating gives CASSWGPTGEAFF.

The chain carries TRBV19 and TRBJ2-5, with 10 bases identical to TRBD1. The germline CDR1 and CDR2 sequences are LNHDA and SQIVND (reference sequence). The CDR3 is 16 residues long. V was pared by 6 bases and J by 4 bases, with 11 bases of the junction left unmatched. This chain's CDR3 is CASRRAGTGAGETQYF. For the CDR3, the DNA is TGTGCCAGTAGAAGAGCCGGGACAGGGGCCGGAGAGACCCAGTACTTC.

The chain carries TRBV7-8 and TRBJ1-2, with 8 bases matching TRBD1. CDR1 SGHVS and CDR2 FQNEAQ come from the germline V gene. The ends lost 4 bases at V and 6 bases at J; junction bases unmatched: 4. The CDR3 runs 13 residues. CDR3 DNA sequence: TGTGCCAGCAGCTCTCACAGGGGGAATGGCTACACCTTC. As protein: CASSSHRGNGYTF. Variable domain in full (rest from reference TRBV7-8 and TRBJ1-2): GAGVSQSPRYKVAKRGQDVALRCDPISGHVSLFWYQQALGQGPEFLTYFQNEAQLDKSGLPSDRFFAERPEGSVSTLKIQRTQQEDSAVYLCASSSHRGNGYTFGSGTRLTVV.

In the case of this clone: The sample carries other DNA sequences with the same CDR3. The chain links TRBV6-5 to TRBJ2-3, with D possibly TRBD2 on 6 matching bases. The CDR3 consists of 13 residues. With 1 base removed from V and 5 bases from J, the gap between germline ends came to 7 bases. CDR1 MNHEY and CDR2 SVGAGI come from the germline V gene. The CDR3 DNA is TGTGCCAGCAGTTACTTGGGAGGAGATACGCAGTATTTT. The encoded protein is CASSYLGGDTQYF.

The table lists this clone with a count of one. The genes are TRBV29-1 and TRBJ2-1; 12 bases agree with TRBD2. CDR1 SQVTM and CDR2 ANQGSEA come from the germline V gene. The CDR3 consists of 17 residues. With 4 bases clipped from V and 9 bases from J, the junction kept 16 bases outside the gene matches. In DNA form, the CDR3 reads TGCAGCGTTGCGCAGCCGGGACTAGCGGGTCCCAGGCGTGAGCAGTTCTTC. It specifies CSVAQPGLAGPRREQFF.

The J gene is TRBJ1-2, the V gene TRBV19; D not certain. The CDR3 spans 15 residues. Germline V lookup: CDR1 LNHDA, CDR2 SQIVND (reference sequence). Trimming pared 3 bases from V and 6 bases from J, leaving 17 bases between. The CDR3 coding sequence is TGTGCCAGTAGTATTGTTTTGAGTAATACGGATGGCTACACCTTC. Translation gives CASSIVLSNTDGYTF.

The rearrangement joins TRBV5-1 to TRBJ1-4; 8 positions match TRBD1. Unmatched junction bases numbered 7, after V lost 3 bases and J lost 3 bases. Germline CDR1 reads SGHRS; CDR2 reads YFSETQ. The CDR3 length is 16 residues. CDR3 protein: CASSSTGDFANEKLFF. In DNA form, the CDR3 reads TGCGCCAGCAGCTCGACAGGGGACTTTGCTAATGAAAAACTGTTTTTT.

This clone was counted once. The chain couples TRBV2 to TRBJ1-3; D is unclear. Germline V lookup: CDR1 SNHLY, CDR2 FYNNEI. V dropped 9 bases and J dropped 4 bases, with 7 bases sitting between them. The CDR3 extends over 11 amino acids. In nucleotides, the CDR3 is TGTGCCAGTGGACTCGGAAACACCATATATTTT. Protein sequence: CASGLGNTIYF.

This clone was counted only a few times. The gene calls are TRBV10-2 and TRBJ2-1; 8 bases line up with TRBD2. Trimming at V came to 3 bases and at J to 2 bases, leaving 9 bases not matched to a gene. Germline V gene data show CDR1 as WSHSY and CDR2 as SAAADI. This CDR3 has 17 amino acids. Written as DNA, the CDR3 is TGCGCCAGCAGTGATTTAATTGGGACTAGAACCTACAATGAGCAGTTCTTC. Translated, it gives CASSDLIGTRTYNEQFF.

The chain has TRBV18 and TRBJ2-5; D is unclear. The CDR3 has 13 amino acids. Per the germline V gene, CDR1 is KGHSH and CDR2 is LQKENI. Trimming stripped 2 bases from V and 5 bases from J, with 9 bases between. The CDR3: CASSPLSAETQYF. The CDR3 DNA follows: TGTGCCAGCTCACCATTAAGCGCCGAGACCCAGTACTTC. Drawing the rest from reference TRBV18 and TRBJ2-5, the complete variable domain is NAGVMQNPRHLVRRRGQEARLRCSPMKGHSHVYWYRQLPEEGLKFMVYLQKENIIDESGMPKERFSAEFPKEGPSILRIQQVVRGDSAAYFCASSPLSAETQYFGPGTRLLVL.